Listed below are T cell receptor beta chains from one sample, sequenced in a study of cytomegalovirus exposure and HLA in healthy donors. The table came from immunoSEQ multiplex PCR; TCRdb's copy has only in-frame clones and leaves some out. Among roughly 300,000 clones listed, roughly 90% were seen once. The sample was PBMCs. Receptors were obtained from a woman younger than 35 in good health and CMV-seronegative. Each CDR3 is given with its conserved first and last residue. D genes are given only for firm matches. The size of a clone is reported for some rows only, either as once, few or many, or as a class for expanded clones.

V gene: TRBV4-2
J gene: TRBJ2-5
clone size: NA
D gene: TRBD2
CDR3 protein: CASSQGTASGQETQYF
CDR3 DNA: TGTGCCAGCAGCCAAGGGACGGCTAGCGGCCAAGAGACCCAGTACTTC

V gene: TRBV2
J gene: TRBJ2-5
clone size: NA
D gene: TRBD2
CDR3 protein: CASTRSGGGQETQYF
CDR3 DNA: TGTGCCAGCACCCGTAGCGGGGGGGGCCAAGAGACCCAGTACTTC

V gene: TRBV5-1
J gene: TRBJ1-1
clone size: few
D gene: TRBD1
CDR3 protein: CASAPGQANTEAFF
CDR3 DNA: TGCGCCAGCGCCCCCGGACAGGCGAACACTGAAGCTTTCTTT

V gene: TRBV4-3
J gene: TRBJ2-1
clone size: NA
D gene: TRBD1
CDR3 protein: CASSQGIGQGATNEQFF
CDR3 DNA: TGCGCCAGCAGCCAAGGCATCGGACAGGGGGCCACGAATGAGCAGTTCTTC

V gene: TRBV9
J gene: TRBJ2-1
clone size: NA
D gene: TRBD2
CDR3 protein: CASSVFLADNEQFF
CDR3 DNA: TGTGCCAGCAGCGTTTTCCTAGCGGACAATGAGCAGTTCTTC

V gene: TRBV7-9
J gene: TRBJ2-5
clone size: NA
D gene: NA
CDR3 protein: CASSLRGSETQYF
CDR3 DNA: TGTGCCAGCAGCTTAAGGGGGTCGGAGACCCAGTACTTC

V gene: TRBV5-6
J gene: TRBJ2-7
clone size: NA
D gene: TRBD1
CDR3 protein: CASSRTGLEQYF
CDR3 DNA: TGTGCCAGCAGCCGGACAGGTCTCGAGCAGTACTTC

V gene: TRBV5-6
J gene: TRBJ1-1
clone size: NA
D gene: NA
CDR3 protein: CASSPGGSTEAFF
CDR3 DNA: TGTGCCAGCAGCCCCGGGGGGAGCACTGAAGCTTTCTTT

V gene: TRBV6-1
J gene: TRBJ2-7
clone size: NA
D gene: TRBD2
CDR3 protein: CASRPSGRGEQYF
CDR3 DNA: TGTGCCAGCAGGCCTAGCGGGAGGGGCGAGCAGTACTTC

V gene: TRBV9
J gene: TRBJ2-2
clone size: NA
D gene: TRBD1
CDR3 protein: CASSYRGSGELFF
CDR3 DNA: TGTGCCAGCAGTTACAGGGGAAGCGGGGAGCTGTTTTTT

V gene: TRBV6-1
J gene: TRBJ2-7
clone size: NA
D gene: TRBD2
CDR3 protein: CASRASGSYEQYF
CDR3 DNA: TGTGCCAGCAGGGCTAGCGGATCCTACGAGCAGTACTTC

V gene: TRBV4-3
J gene: TRBJ2-1
clone size: NA
D gene: NA
CDR3 protein: CASSQALLASHEQFF
CDR3 DNA: TGCGCCAGCAGCCAAGCGCTACTCGCGAGTCATGAGCAGTTCTTC

V gene: TRBV5-1
J gene: TRBJ2-1
clone size: NA
D gene: TRBD1
CDR3 protein: CASNRGQGYNEQFF
CDR3 DNA: TGCGCCAGCAACCGAGGACAGGGTTACAATGAGCAGTTCTTC

V gene: TRBV2
J gene: TRBJ1-3
clone size: few
D gene: NA
CDR3 protein: CASSRGNTIYF
CDR3 DNA: TGTGCCAGCAGTCGTGGAAACACCATATATTTT

V gene: TRBV9
J gene: TRBJ1-2
clone size: once
D gene: NA
CDR3 protein: CASSPPAGRGYTF
CDR3 DNA: TGTGCCAGCAGCCCCCCCGCAGGCCGCGGCTACACCTTC

V gene: TRBV2
J gene: TRBJ1-2
clone size: NA
D gene: NA
CDR3 protein: CASRKEGGPANYGYTF
CDR3 DNA: TGTGCCAGCAGAAAAGAGGGAGGGCCAGCTAACTATGGCTACACCTTC

V gene: TRBV7-9
J gene: TRBJ2-5
clone size: NA
D gene: NA
CDR3 protein: CASSVKGPGETQYF
CDR3 DNA: TGTGCCAGCAGCGTCAAGGGGCCTGGGGAGACCCAGTACTTC

V gene: TRBV2
J gene: TRBJ2-2
clone size: once
D gene: TRBD2
CDR3 protein: CASSGSGGAGELFF
CDR3 DNA: TGTGCCAGCAGTGGGAGTGGGGGGGCCGGGGAGCTGTTTTTT

V gene: TRBV4-1
J gene: TRBJ2-7
clone size: NA
D gene: NA
CDR3 protein: CASSAAWTGASYEQYF
CDR3 DNA: TGCGCCAGCAGCGCCGCGTGGACTGGAGCCTCCTACGAGCAGTACTTC

V gene: TRBV28
J gene: TRBJ2-7
clone size: many
D gene: NA
CDR3 protein: CASSLKSGAEQYF
CDR3 DNA: TGTGCCAGCAGTTTAAAATCAGGGGCCGAGCAGTACTTC

V gene: TRBV5-4
J gene: TRBJ2-5
clone size: NA
D gene: NA
CDR3 protein: CASSLAGETQYF
CDR3 DNA: TGTGCCAGCAGCTTGGCAGGGGAGACCCAGTACTTC

V gene: TRBV9
J gene: TRBJ1-1
clone size: NA
D gene: NA
CDR3 protein: CASSPGQWDTEAFF
CDR3 DNA: TGTGCCAGCAGCCCAGGACAGTGGGACACTGAAGCTTTCTTT

V gene: TRBV28
J gene: TRBJ1-1
clone size: NA
D gene: TRBD1
CDR3 protein: CASSLARGIPEAFF
CDR3 DNA: TGTGCCAGCAGTTTGGCCAGGGGGATTCCTGAAGCTTTCTTT

V gene: TRBV7-9
J gene: TRBJ2-7
clone size: few
D gene: TRBD1
CDR3 protein: CASSSSFQSGTGNPYEQYF
CDR3 DNA: TGTGCCAGCAGCTCATCATTCCAATCCGGGACAGGGAATCCCTACGAGCAGTACTTC